This TCR beta chain derives from a study of shared clonotypes between healthy human individuals (dated by TCRdb to the early 2020s). Notes on the research overall: Two women and a few men aged 18 to 49 years were included in the cohort. Each donor's leukapheresis produced roughly between about 0.9 and 9.5 billion PBMCs. Different laboratories and diverse techniques were used to prepare libraries and sequence TCR repertoires, to increase sequencing depth and limit assay-specific biases. To estimate repertoire size and how much clonotype sharing occurs between individuals, the study deeply sequenced the blood TCR repertoires of five healthy adults. Paper-wide results and their limitations: Pairwise subsampling indicated that sequencing depth was expected to affect the degree of clonotype sharing among donors. The genetic and exposure-history diversity represented was limited by the small number of donors. Sampling was limited to blood, and TCR repertoires in tissue likely differ from TCR repertoires in blood.

This clone appeared once. The target of this receptor is not known. Base qualities are not provided; no much larger clone lies one nucleotide away. Using the deep immunoSEQ assay, TCR CDR3 regions were amplified from genomic DNA by multiplex PCR. Extracted genomic DNA from each cell subset was spread evenly across all wells of several immunoSEQ 96-well plates, with each plate serving as a replicate. For unsorted PBMC, about 270 ng of genomic DNA, equivalent to about 30,000 T cell genomes, went into each replicate PCR. Unsorted PBMC genomic DNA was sequenced across ten immunoSEQ deep assay plates. Purified libraries were quantified with a Qubit 3.0 fluorometer, sized on a Bioanalyzer 2100, and re-quantified with the KAPA Library Quantification kit. A separate single-read 150-cycle Illumina NextSeq 550 flow cell was used to sequence each immunoSEQ 96-well plate. The paper's processing steps were these. Because the immunoSEQ output included only junctional sequences and no quality scores, the filtering could not be the same as the filtering used for full-length reads. To assign V/J genes and CDR3, sequences were annotated using PyIR, a Python wrapper for IgBLAST v1.9, with IMGT germline references. Reads were filtered out if the reads had weak V/J assignments (E-value above 1e-6), no CDR3, stop codons, out-of-frame junctions, or ambiguous translated residues. V3J clonotypes were defined by identical inferred V gene, J gene, and CDR3 amino acid sequence. To compute the percentage overlap between repertoires, the number of shared unique clonotypes was divided by the size of the smaller repertoire. RTK rarefaction, the Chao1 estimator, and Recon v2.1 estimates of unobserved clonotypes were used to assess repertoire richness. Drawn from immuneACCESS, this table holds only the in-frame rearrangements with V and J called that TCRdb kept. Clones are partly lost; checked studies trace under half to an unresolved V gene and leave the rest unexplained. Clone size and the V and J calls come from that table; the DNA yielded D and trimming. This sample comprises about 480,000 clones, around 79% of them detected only once. Roughly an eighth of the sample is held by the ten biggest clonotypes.

Donors were healthy HIV-negative adults with no recently reported acute infections or vaccinations. Every donor was a Caucasian adult living in Nashville, Tennessee, USA. For unsorted samples, about 90 million PBMCs were counted, and genomic DNA was extracted using the QIAamp DNA Blood Mini kit. Blood was obtained by leukapheresis, after which PBMCs were separated by Ficoll-Histopaque density gradient centrifugation and cryopreserved in liquid nitrogen vapor phase. This receptor was identified in a woman in her thirties or forties in good health. Some clones in this sample may be carry-over from other donors' samples. Material: PBMCs.

The DNA is TGTGCCGGTTCACAGGGGAACACTGAAGCTTTCTTT. This translates into CAGSQGNTEAFF. The receptor chain draws on TRBV28 and TRBJ1-1; a tentative D call is TRBD1 (6 bases match). CDR1 MDHEN and CDR2 SYDVKM are derived from the germline V gene. The junction carries 11 bases between V and J, which are trimmed by 11 bases and 1 base respectively. From cysteine to phenylalanine, the CDR3 is 12 amino acids long. CDR3 DNA only is kept here, 36 bases in frame from base 1. Reference TRBV28 and TRBJ1-1 genes cover what lies past the CDR3, so the full variable domain is DVKVTQSSRYLVKRTGEKVFLECVQDMDHENMFWYRQDPGLGLRLIYFSYDVKMKEKGDIPEGYSVSREKKERFSLILESASTNQTSMYLCAGSQGNTEAFFGQGTRLTVV.